These 29 T cell receptor beta chains originate from one sample sequenced in a study of control samples from healthy donors and cancer patients. Clones were read by immunoSEQ multiplex PCR, and TCRdb kept only the in-frame ones, dropping some. The data hold about 77,000 clones, with 92% observed a single time. The sample was blood. These receptors were taken from an older woman in good health.

The CDR3 sequence: CASSKRLAVNEQFF. The CDR3 DNA reads as TGTGCCAGTAGTAAGCGACTAGCGGTAAATGAGCAGTTCTTC. This chain joins TRBV19 and TRBJ2-1; 9 bases are a match to TRBD2. In germline, CDR1 is LNHDA, CDR2 SQIVND (reference sequence). Trimming took 4 bases from V and 7 from J; bases not matched to a gene: 5. This CDR3 comprises 14 residues.

The gene calls are TRBV11-3 and TRBJ1-1; the match to TRBD1 covers 7 bases. The V gene's germline CDR1 is SGHNT and CDR2 YENEEA. Losses at the gene ends were 8 bases for V and 1 base for J; bases not matched to a gene: 4. This CDR3 is built from 13 residues. This chain's CDR3 is CASGTGENTEAFF. CDR3 nucleotides: TGTGCCAGCGGCACAGGGGAGAACACTGAAGCTTTCTTT.

CDR3 sequence reads: CASSATRVNADTQYF. For the CDR3, the DNA is TGTGCCAGCAGTGCCACTCGAGTTAATGCGGATACGCAGTATTTT. This chain links TRBV6-4 with TRBJ2-3; unclear D gene. The CDR3 is made up of 15 amino acids. Germline-derived CDR1 and CDR2 are MRHNA and SNTAGT. Trimming left V 4 bases short and J 6 bases short, with 17 bases between.

The gene calls are TRBV28 and TRBJ2-5; D gene ambiguous. The CDR3 is made up of 13 amino acids. Germline V gene data show CDR1 as MDHEN and CDR2 as SYDVKM. V was trimmed by 7 bases and J by 6 bases, leaving 15 bases between them. The CDR3 region has the DNA TGTGCCAGCACTCCTCCCCCGCAGCAGACCCAGTACTTC. Protein sequence: CASTPPPQQTQYF. The full variable domain, completed using reference TRBV28 and TRBJ2-5, is DVKVTQSSRYLVKRTGEKVFLECVQDMDHENMFWYRQDPGLGLRLIYFSYDVKMKEKGDIPEGYSVSREKKERFSLILESASTNQTSMYLCASTPPPQQTQYFGPGTRLLVL.

The table lists this clone with a count of one. The CDR3: CASSSLGSGPYEQYF. Written as DNA, the CDR3 is TGTGCCAGCAGTTCGCTGGGTAGCGGCCCCTACGAGCAGTACTTC. The V and J genes are TRBV28 and TRBJ2-7; the D gene is possibly TRBD2 (6 bases). Trimming left V 4 bases short and J 2 bases short, with 15 bases between. Germline CDR1 MDHEN, CDR2 SYDVKM. The CDR3 has 15 residues.

This clone has a single count. The chain has TRBV11-1 and TRBJ1-6; no clear D. The V gene lost 5 bases and the J gene lost 6 bases, with 8 bases spanning the gap. CDR1 is SGHAT and CDR2 is FQDESV in the germline V gene (reference sequence). This CDR3 region has 13 residues. The CDR3 DNA follows: TGTGCCAGCAGCGGTTTACGTAATTCACCCCTCCACTTT. This gives the protein CASSGLRNSPLHF.

J is TRBJ1-2 and V is TRBV19; TRBD1 matches at 9 bases. Germline values: CDR1 LNHDA, CDR2 SQIVND (reference sequence). This CDR3 is 16 amino acids long. V gave up 5 bases and J gave up 7 bases; unmatched junction bases: 14. The CDR3 region has the DNA TGTGCCAGTAGTTACGACCCACAGGGGGCGGCTCCTGGCTACACCTTC. It is translated as CASSYDPQGAAPGYTF. The variable domain in full, with the rest retrieved from reference TRBV19 and TRBJ1-2, is DGGITQSPKYLFRKEGQNVTLSCEQNLNHDAMYWYRQDPGQGLRLIYYSQIVNDFQKGDIAEGYSVSREKKESFPLTVTSAQKNPTAFYLCASSYDPQGAAPGYTFGSGTRLTVV.

This rearrangement joins TRBV28 to TRBJ1-2; no definite D call. The germline V gene encodes CDR1 MDHEN and CDR2 SYDVKM. Trimming removed 2 bases from V and 1 base from J, with 8 bases in between. The CDR3 is 14 amino acids. CDR3 in amino acids: CASSLAAGNYGYTF. The CDR3 DNA follows: TGTGCCAGCAGTTTAGCAGCGGGTAACTATGGCTACACCTTC.

The chain has TRBV5-5 and TRBJ2-3; perhaps TRBD2 as D (6 bases). The CDR3 has 16 residues. Germline V gene lookup returns CDR1 SGHKS and CDR2 YYEKEE (reference sequence). V lost 0 bases, J lost 5 bases, and 16 bases lay in between. This chain's CDR3 is CASSLEVAGYVDTQYF. As DNA, the CDR3 is TGTGCCAGCAGCTTGGAAGTCGCGGGGTACGTAGATACGCAGTATTTT. The entire variable domain, with the rest obtained from reference TRBV5-5 and TRBJ2-3, is as follows: DAGVTQSPTHLIKTRGQQVTLRCSPISGHKSVSWYQQVLGQGPQFIFQYYEKEERGRGNFPDRFSARQFPNYSSELNVNALLLGDSALYLCASSLEVAGYVDTQYFGPGTRLTVL.

The chain couples TRBV6-5 to TRBJ1-3; the D is unclear. CDR1 and CDR2 (germline): MNHEY, SVGAGI. Trimming pared 0 bases from V and 4 bases from J, leaving 13 bases between. This CDR3 is built from 16 residues. DNA for the CDR3: TGTGCCAGCAGTTACTCCGGCGGCAATATGGGAAACACCATATATTTT. Residues: CASSYSGGNMGNTIYF.

The chain joins TRBV18 to TRBJ1-4; tentative D call: TRBD1 (6 bases). The CDR3 runs 13 residues. Germline lookup yields CDR1 KGHSH and CDR2 LQKENI. Trimming shortened V by 1 base and J by 6 bases, and 6 bases separated the two germline ends. The CDR3 here is CASSPRTDEKLFF. DNA of the CDR3: TGTGCCAGCTCACCACGGACAGATGAAAAACTGTTTTTT. The full variable domain, with the rest looked up from reference TRBV18 and TRBJ1-4, is NAGVMQNPRHLVRRRGQEARLRCSPMKGHSHVYWYRQLPEEGLKFMVYLQKENIIDESGMPKERFSAEFPKEGPSILRIQQVVRGDSAAYFCASSPRTDEKLFFGSGTQLSVL.

This rearrangement joins TRBV14 to TRBJ2-1; D is possibly TRBD2 (5 bases). Trimming took off 3 bases at V and 10 bases at J, with 16 bases between the two ends. The germline V gene encodes CDR1 SGHDN and CDR2 FVKESK. This CDR3 is 14 amino acids long. CDR3 loop: CASSQLRDTGEQFF. Written as DNA, the CDR3 is TGTGCCAGCAGCCAGTTGAGGGATACTGGGGAGCAGTTCTTC.

The rearrangement uses TRBV6-6 and TRBJ2-1, with 8 nucleotides matching TRBD2. The CDR3 runs to 15 residues. V shed 7 bases, J shed 7 bases, and the junction held 12 bases outside the gene matches. Germline assignment: CDR1 MNHNY and CDR2 SVGAGI (reference sequence). CDR3 amino acids: CASTHPGLVPNEQFF. The DNA for the CDR3 is TGTGCCAGCACCCATCCGGGACTAGTTCCTAATGAGCAGTTCTTC.

The chain uses TRBV12-3 or TRBV12-4 and TRBJ1-2, with D maybe TRBD1 (6 bases). The CDR3 loop spans 13 amino acids. V was pared by 5 bases and J by 3 bases, with 10 bases between. The CDR3 protein is CASSRQEDYGYTF. CDR3 nucleotide sequence: TGTGCCAGCAGTAGACAGGAGGACTATGGCTACACCTTC.

The V and J genes are TRBV4-1 and TRBJ1-1; weak D call: TRBD1 (5 bases). The CDR3 contains 15 residues. Trimming took 0 bases from V and 2 from J, leaving 10 bases between them. Germline V lookup: CDR1 MGHRA, CDR2 YSYEKL. The CDR3 here is CASSQDWGVNTEAFF. The CDR3 coding sequence is TGCGCCAGCAGCCAAGATTGGGGGGTTAACACTGAAGCTTTCTTT.

V and J are TRBV4-1 and TRBJ2-3; no firm D call. Per the germline V gene, CDR1 is MGHRA and CDR2 is YSYEKL. This CDR3 comprises 17 residues. V lost 1 base and J lost 3, with 17 bases in between. In DNA, the CDR3 is TGCGCCAGCAGCCAAGCGGGTCGGGCCCGTGATACAGATACGCAGTATTTT. Translated, it gives CASSQAGRARDTDTQYF.

The rearrangement uses TRBV30 and TRBJ2-1, with D maybe TRBD1 (5 bases). The CDR3 runs to 12 residues. Trimming removed 0 bases from V and 12 bases from J, with 12 bases in between. The germline gives CDR1 GTSNPN, CDR2 SVGIG (reference sequence). The CDR3 protein is CAWSVPAGSQFF. In DNA form, the CDR3 reads TGTGCCTGGAGTGTACCCGCAGGGTCGCAGTTCTTC.

This chain links TRBV3-1 (or the pseudogene TRBV3-2) with TRBJ2-2; 8 positions match TRBD2. Germline lookup yields CDR1 LGHDT and CDR2 YNNKEL (reference sequence). Losses at the gene ends were 2 bases for V and 3 bases for J; bases not matched to a gene: 5. The CDR3 is 16 amino acids. The CDR3 protein is CASSQQLAVDTGELFF. As DNA, the CDR3 is TGTGCCAGCAGCCAACAACTAGCGGTGGACACCGGGGAGCTGTTTTTT.

This chain connects TRBV5-6 to TRBJ2-7, with D unresolved. Germline loops: CDR1 SGHDT, CDR2 YYEEEE. CDR3 length: 14 residues. Between the trimmed V and J ends, which lost 4 bases and 0 bases, there was a span of 11 bases. CDR3 DNA: TGTGCCAGCAGCCCTCGCCTGAGCTCCTACGAGCAGTACTTC. It codes for CASSPRLSSYEQYF.

V gene TRBV10-3 combines with J gene TRBJ2-7, with a tentative D call TRBD2 (6 bases). V lost 11 bases and J 4 bases, leaving 21 bases between the germline ends. This CDR3 spans 14 amino acids. CDR1 ENHRY and CDR2 SYGVKD come from the germline V gene. Here the CDR3 DNA reads TGTGCCTCCGGGAGCCCAGAGGAGGTATACGAGCAGTACTTC. Residues: CASGSPEEVYEQYF.

V gene TRBV27 combines with J gene TRBJ1-3; perhaps TRBD1 as D (5 bases). The CDR3 contains 15 residues. Germline CDR1 and CDR2: MNHEY and SMNVEV (reference sequence). V was pared by 0 bases and J by 4 bases, with 10 bases between. CDR3 nucleotides: TGTGCCAGCAGTTTATCGAGGGACCGAGGAAACACCATATATTTT. It specifies CASSLSRDRGNTIYF.

The genes are TRBV6-1 and TRBJ2-2; 8 positions match TRBD2. The CDR3 contains 19 residues. Germline V gene sequence: CDR1 MNHNS, CDR2 SASEGT. V was clipped by 6 bases and J by 4 bases; unmatched bases: 19. The CDR3 region has the DNA TGTGCCAGCAGCGAAATACCCCTCCAGACTAGCGTGGGCACCGGGGAGCTGTTTTTT. Encoded protein: CASSEIPLQTSVGTGELFF.

The chain has TRBV19 and TRBJ2-7, with TRBD1 as a possible D gene (5 bases). Germline V gene sequence: CDR1 LNHDA, CDR2 SQIVND (reference sequence). The germline V and J ends were trimmed by 3 bases and 3 bases, with 12 bases remaining between them. There are 14 residues in the CDR3. The CDR3 DNA follows: TGTGCCAGTAGTATTTCGACAGCCGTCTACGAGCAGTACTTC. It yields the protein CASSISTAVYEQYF.

The chain has TRBV19 and TRBJ2-7; 8 positions agree with TRBD1. Germline CDR1 is LNHDA and CDR2 is SQIVND (reference sequence). This CDR3 region has 16 residues. With 6 bases clipped from V and 2 bases from J, the junction kept 12 bases outside the gene matches. The CDR3 nucleotides read TGTGCCAGTAGCCTTGACAGGGGAAGTACCCCCTACGAGCAGTACTTC. Its protein product is CASSLDRGSTPYEQYF.

The V and J genes are TRBV5-1 and TRBJ1-3; unclear D gene. V lost 4 bases and J 4 bases, leaving 18 bases between the germline ends. CDR3 length: 16 residues. CDR1 and CDR2 from the germline V gene are SGHRS and YFSETQ. The CDR3 DNA reads as TGCGCCAGCAGCGCCCGTGGTCAGTGGCTCGGAAACACCATATATTTT. Translation: CASSARGQWLGNTIYF.

This chain connects TRBV7-2 to TRBJ2-1, with 13 bases matching TRBD2. Looked up from germline, CDR1 is SGHTA and CDR2 is FQGNSA. Unmatched junction bases numbered 8, after V lost 5 bases and J lost 7 bases. CDR3 size: 16 residues. CDR3: CASSPRTSGRGNEQFF. The CDR3 nucleotides read TGTGCCAGCAGCCCCAGGACTAGCGGGAGAGGGAATGAGCAGTTCTTC.

The chain joins TRBV19 to TRBJ1-5, with TRBD1 as a possible D gene (5 bases). Deletions cut 3 bases from V and 2 bases from J, with 8 bases between. CDR3 size: 14 residues. Germline CDR1 LNHDA, CDR2 SQIVND (reference sequence). The CDR3 here is CASSIREGNQPQHF. The CDR3 DNA follows: TGTGCCAGTAGTATCAGGGAGGGCAATCAGCCCCAGCATTTT.

This rearrangement joins TRBV30 to TRBJ2-2; TRBD1 agrees at 9 bases. This CDR3 has 16 residues. CDR1 is GTSNPN and CDR2 is SVGIG in the germline V gene (reference sequence). Trimming removed 3 bases from V and 6 bases from J; junction bases left unmatched: 11. The CDR3 protein is CAWSAVTGGRAGELFF. DNA for the CDR3: TGTGCCTGGAGCGCCGTTACAGGGGGCCGCGCCGGGGAGCTGTTTTTT. The full variable domain, with the rest looked up from reference TRBV30 and TRBJ2-2, is SQTIHQWPATLVQPVGSPLSLECTVEGTSNPNLYWYRQAAGRGLQLLFYSVGIGQISSEVPQNLSASRPQDRQFILSSKKLLLSDSGFYLCAWSAVTGGRAGELFFGEGSRLTVL.

The chain has TRBV4-1 and TRBJ2-5, with a tentative D call TRBD1 (6 bases). The CDR3 consists of 14 residues. The V end was cut by 1 base, the J end by 2 bases, with 8 bases between. Germline CDR1 reads MGHRA; CDR2 reads YSYEKL. CDR3 in amino acids: CASSQGQAQETQYF. CDR3 nucleotides: TGCGCCAGCAGCCAAGGACAGGCACAAGAGACCCAGTACTTC.